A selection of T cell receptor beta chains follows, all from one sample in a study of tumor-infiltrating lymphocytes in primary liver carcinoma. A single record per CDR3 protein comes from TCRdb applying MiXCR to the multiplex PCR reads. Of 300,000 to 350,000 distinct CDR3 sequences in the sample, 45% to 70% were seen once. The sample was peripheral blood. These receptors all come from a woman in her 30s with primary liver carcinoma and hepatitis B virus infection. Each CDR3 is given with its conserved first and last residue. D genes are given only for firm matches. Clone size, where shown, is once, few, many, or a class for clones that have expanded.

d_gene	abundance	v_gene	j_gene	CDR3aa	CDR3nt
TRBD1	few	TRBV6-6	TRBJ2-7	CASSYDRGYEQYF	TGTGCCAGCAGTTACGACAGGGGCTACGAGCAGTACTTC
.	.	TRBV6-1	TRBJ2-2	CASRDENTGELFF	TGTGCCAGCAGGGATGAGAACACCGGGGAGCTGTTTTTT
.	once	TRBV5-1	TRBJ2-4	CASSETTGKLQYF	TGCGCCAGCAGTGAAACCACTGGAAAGCTTCAGTACTTC
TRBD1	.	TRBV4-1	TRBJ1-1	CASRLDRGQGEAFF	TGCGCCAGCAGACTGGACAGGGGGCAGGGTGAAGCTTTCTTT
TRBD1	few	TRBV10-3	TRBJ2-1	CALGTGNGGEQFF	TGTGCCCTCGGGACAGGGAATGGAGGTGAGCAGTTCTTC
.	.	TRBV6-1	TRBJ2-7	CASSTMKGVGEQYF	TGTGCCAGCAGTACCATGAAAGGAGTCGGCGAGCAGTACTTC
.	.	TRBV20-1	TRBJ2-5	CSARPQETQYF	TGCAGTGCAAGACCCCAGGAGACCCAGTACTTC
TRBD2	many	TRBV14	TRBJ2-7	CASSPGLGREQYF	TGTGCCAGCAGCCCGGGACTAGGTCGCGAGCAGTACTTC
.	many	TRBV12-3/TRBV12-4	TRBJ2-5	CASSPSRKETQYF	TGTGCCAGCAGCCCTAGCAGAAAAGAGACCCAGTACTTC
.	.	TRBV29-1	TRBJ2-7	CSVGSGSYVQYF	TGCAGCGTGGGTAGCGGTTCCTACGTACAGTACTTC
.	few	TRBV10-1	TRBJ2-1	CASSESGAGANEQFF	TGCGCCAGCAGTGAGTCGGGGGCAGGGGCCAATGAGCAGTTCTTC
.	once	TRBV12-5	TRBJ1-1	CASGLGIGTIEAFF	TGTGCTAGTGGTTTGGGGATTGGGACCATTGAAGCTTTCTTT
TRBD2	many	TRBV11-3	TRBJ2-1	CASSTTSGRLDEQFF	TGTGCCAGCAGCACGACTAGCGGGAGATTGGATGAGCAGTTCTTC
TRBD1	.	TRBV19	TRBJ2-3	CASRDRGREDTQYF	TGTGCCTCACGGGACAGGGGGCGGGAAGATACGCAGTATTTT
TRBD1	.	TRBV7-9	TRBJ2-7	CASSKLGQGTYEQYF	TGTGCCAGCAGCAAACTGGGACAGGGCACCTACGAGCAGTACTTC
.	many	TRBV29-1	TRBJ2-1	CSLTSGTPEQFF	TGCAGCCTAACGTCGGGGACGCCGGAGCAGTTCTTC
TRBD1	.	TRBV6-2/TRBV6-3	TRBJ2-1	CSSSSPGTGVGNEQFF	TGTTCCAGCAGTTCTCCAGGGACAGGGGTAGGGAATGAGCAGTTCTTC
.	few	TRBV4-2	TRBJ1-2	CVSSHVNTGRGDGYTF	TGTGTCAGCAGCCACGTAAACACAGGGAGAGGGGATGGCTACACCTTC
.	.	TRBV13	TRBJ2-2	CASSLVPGTNTGELFF	TGTGCCAGCAGCTTAGTTCCAGGGACTAACACCGGGGAGCTGTTTTTT
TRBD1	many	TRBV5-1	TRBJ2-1	CASSLWGQTYNEQFF	TGCGCCAGCAGCTTGTGGGGACAGACCTACAATGAGCAGTTCTTC
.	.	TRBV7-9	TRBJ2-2	CASSYSGTGELFF	TGTGCCAGCAGCTACTCAGGGACCGGGGAGTTGTTTTTT
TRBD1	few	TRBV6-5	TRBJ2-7	CASKTDRASIEQYF	TGTGCCAGCAAAACCGACAGGGCCTCTATCGAGCAGTACTTC
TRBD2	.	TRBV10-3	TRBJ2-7	CAISNVGREPRGSEQCF	TGTGCCATCAGTAACGTAGGGAGGGAGCCGCGAGGAAGCGAGCAGTGCTTC
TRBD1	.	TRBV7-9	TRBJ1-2	CASSAVNRGYGYTF	TGTGCCAGCAGCGCAGTGAACAGGGGATATGGCTACACCTTC
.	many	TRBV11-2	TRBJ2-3	CASSQDWGTQYF	TGTGCCAGCAGCCAGGACTGGGGTACGCAGTATTTT
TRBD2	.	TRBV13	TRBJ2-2	CASSNRLAGGPGELFF	TGTGCCAGCAGCAACCGACTAGCGGGAGGGCCCGGGGAGCTGTTTTTT
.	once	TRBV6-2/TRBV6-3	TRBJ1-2	CASRYAASSNYDYTF	TGTGCCAGCAGATACGCAGCGTCTTCTAACTATGACTACACCTTC
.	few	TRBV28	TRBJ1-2	CASSSLNYGYTF	TGTGCCAGCAGTTCCCTGAACTATGGCTACACCTTC
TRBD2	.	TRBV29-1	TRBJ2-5	CTAAASGYQETQYF	TGCACCGCTGCGGCTAGCGGGTATCAAGAGACCCAGTACTTC
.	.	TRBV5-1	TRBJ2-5	CASSLGEKETQYF	TGCGCCAGCAGCCTTGGAGAGAAAGAGACCCAGTACTTC
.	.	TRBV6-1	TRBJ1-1	CASSPPPRRKTEAFF	TGTGCCAGCAGTCCGCCCCCCAGGAGGAAGACTGAAGCTTTCTTT
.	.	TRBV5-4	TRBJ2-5	CASSLNLEETQYF	TGTGCCAGCAGCTTGAATCTCGAGGAGACCCAGTACTTC
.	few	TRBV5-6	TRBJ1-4	CASSFSSAEKLFF	TGTGCCAGCAGCTTTTCGTCGGCCGAAAAACTGTTTTTT
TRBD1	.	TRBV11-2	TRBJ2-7	CVSRSRGFYEQYF	TGTGTCAGCAGGTCCAGGGGGTTCTACGAGCAGTACTTC
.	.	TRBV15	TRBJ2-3	CATSKQGDTQYF	TGTGCCACCAGCAAACAGGGAGATACGCAGTATTTT
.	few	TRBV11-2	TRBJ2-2	CASSTSNWELFF	TGTGCCAGTAGCACGTCTAACTGGGAGCTGTTTTTT
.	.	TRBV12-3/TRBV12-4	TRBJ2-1	CATRQGRAGDSNEQFF	TGTGCCACCAGACAGGGGCGGGCGGGAGATTCTAATGAGCAGTTCTTC
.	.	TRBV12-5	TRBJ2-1	CASGFNANEQFF	TGTGCTAGTGGTTTTAATGCCAATGAGCAGTTCTTC
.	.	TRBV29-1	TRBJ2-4	CRVNSLGNIQYF	TGCAGAGTTAATTCCCTAGGGAACATTCAGTACTTC
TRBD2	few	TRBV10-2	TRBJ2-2	CASSDAGGPTGELFF	TGCGCCAGCAGTGACGCGGGAGGGCCGACCGGGGAGCTGTTTTTT
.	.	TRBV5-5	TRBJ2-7	CASSSGSEQYF	TGTGCCAGCAGCTCCGGGTCCGAGCAGTACTTC
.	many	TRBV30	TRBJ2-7	CAWTSGYEQYF	TGTGCCTGGACCTCGGGCTACGAGCAGTACTTC
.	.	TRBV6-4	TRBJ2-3	CASSTPARVWGTDTQYF	TGTGCCAGCTCAACTCCCGCCAGGGTGTGGGGCACAGATACGCAGTATTTT
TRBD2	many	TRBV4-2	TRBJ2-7	CASSQDRRVAGGSYEQYF	TGTGCCAGCAGCCAAGATAGGAGGGTAGCGGGAGGGTCCTACGAGCAGTACTTC
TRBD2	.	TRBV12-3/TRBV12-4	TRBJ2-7	CASSLSTSGRSDEQYF	TGTGCCAGCAGTTTATCGACTAGCGGCCGGAGCGATGAGCAGTACTTC
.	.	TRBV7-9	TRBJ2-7	CASSPDRGGTYEQYF	TGTGCCAGCAGCCCGGATCGAGGAGGAACCTACGAGCAGTACTTC
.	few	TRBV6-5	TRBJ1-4	CASSYPDPDEKLFF	TGTGCCAGCAGTTATCCAGATCCAGATGAAAAACTGTTTTTT
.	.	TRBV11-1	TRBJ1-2	CASSLYLGASTF	TGTGCCAGCAGCTTATATTTGGGCGCTTCTACCTTC
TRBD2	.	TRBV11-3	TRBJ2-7	CASSLGLVAYNEQYF	TGTGCCAGCAGCTTGGGACTAGTCGCCTACAATGAGCAGTACTTC
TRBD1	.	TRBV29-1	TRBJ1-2	CSAAGTGYGYTF	TGCAGCGCTGCCGGGACAGGCTATGGCTACACCTTC
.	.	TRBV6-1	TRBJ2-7	CASSEHITESYEQYF	TGTGCCAGCAGTGAGCATATCACAGAGAGCTACGAGCAGTACTTC
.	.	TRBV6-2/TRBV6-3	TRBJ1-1	CASSIGYGAFF	TGTGCCAGCAGTATAGGCTATGGAGCTTTCTTT
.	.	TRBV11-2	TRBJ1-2	CASSWDWGAEYGYTF	TGTGCCAGCAGCTGGGACTGGGGTGCAGAATATGGCTACACCTTC
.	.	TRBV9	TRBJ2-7	CASSVRGALSEQYF	TGTGCCAGCAGCGTACGTGGGGCTCTCTCCGAGCAGTACTTC
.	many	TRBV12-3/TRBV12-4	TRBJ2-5	CASRPTNQETQYF	TGTGCCAGCAGGCCTACTAACCAAGAGACCCAGTACTTC
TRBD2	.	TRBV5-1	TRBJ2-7	CASGEGSSYEHYF	TGTGCCAGCGGGGAGGGGAGCTCCTACGAGCACTACTTC
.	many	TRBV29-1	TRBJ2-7	CSVPRGAGRGNEQYF	TGCAGCGTCCCAAGGGGGGCAGGGAGAGGCAACGAGCAGTACTTC